The clone carrying this T cell receptor (beta chain) appeared a single time. Its antigen is unknown. This entry comes from a study of cytomegalovirus exposure and HLA in healthy donors. Whole-study results and caveats: Immune exposure data for these donors was limited to CMV serostatus.

The PCR ran on 60 Vbeta and 13 Jbeta primers. The table came from immunoSEQ multiplex PCR; TCRdb's copy has only in-frame clones and leaves some out. The table shows some 130,000 clones, with 60% to 80% occurring only once. There were likely unrecorded immune exposures, though donors were nominally healthy when sampled. The sequencing input was PBMCs. This TCR derives from a man aged 25-45 years in good health and CMV-seronegative.

Written as DNA, the CDR3 is TGTGCCAGCAGTTTAGCACGGGGGGGATCCACTGAAGCTTTCTTT. It encodes CASSLARGGSTEAFF. The rearrangement uses TRBV28 and TRBJ1-1, with a possible D match to TRBD1 (5 bases). Trimming shortened V by 2 bases and J by 4 bases, and 14 bases separated the two germline ends. Germline CDR1 MDHEN, CDR2 SYDVKM. CDR3 length equals 15 residues.